This T cell receptor (beta chain) was sequenced for a study of cytomegalovirus exposure and HLA in healthy donors. Germline CDR1 SNHLY, CDR2 FYNNEI. The germline V and J ends were trimmed by 5 bases and 1 base, with 8 bases remaining between them. This CDR3 has 13 residues. The study ran its PCR with 60 Vbeta and 13 Jbeta primers. The repertoire was sequenced with immunoSEQ multiplex PCR; TCRdb's copy has only in-frame clones and lacks some. The sample records approximately 200,000 clones, just over 75% being singletons. The chain carries TRBV2 and TRBJ1-1, with a possible D match to TRBD1 (6 bases). Material: PBMCs. This TCR was recovered from a man between 25 and 39 years old in good health and CMV-seronegative. The CDR3 nucleotides read TGTGCCAGCAGTCGGGGGGCGAACACTGAAGCTTTCTTT. Translated, it gives CASSRGANTEAFF.